The 30 T cell receptor beta chains below all came from one sample that was sequenced in a study of CXCR3-negative and CXCR3-positive naive CD8 T cells. The method, 5' RACE with UMI labels, was used to prepare the TRB cDNA libraries. Reanalyzing the 5' RACE reads, TCRdb keeps one entry per CDR3 protein, without DNA. Its listing shows 100,000 to 150,000 distinct CDR3 sequences. Source material: naive CXCR3- CD8+ T cells from blood. Subset specified: CD45RO-CCR7+CD27+CD95- naive CD8+ T cells lacking CXCR3 (TNR3-). The origin of the receptors is a human donor in good health. Some clones in this sample may be carry-over from other donors' samples.

The genes are TRBV2 and TRBJ2-1. Germline CDR1 reads SNHLY; CDR2 reads FYNNEI. The CDR3 has 14 residues. The CDR3 loop is CASSSTYSLNEQFF.

The CDR3 region is CSVTGGPGELFF. V usage is TRBV29-1 and J usage is TRBJ2-2; as DNA is missing, the TRBD2 call by TCRdb cannot be tested. The CDR3 runs to 12 residues. From germline, CDR1 is SQVTM and CDR2 ANQGSEA.

This chain uses TRBV5-1 with TRBJ2-2; the TCRdb call, TRBD1, lacks DNA for checking. CDR3 length: 15 residues. Germline V gene sequence: CDR1 SGHRS, CDR2 YFSETQ. The CDR3 region is CASSRRTANTGELFF.

The chain employs TRBV2 and TRBJ2-7. The CDR3 runs 13 residues. From germline, CDR1 is SNHLY and CDR2 FYNNEI. The CDR3 region is CASSDLRAYEQYF.

This chain uses TRBV29-1 with TRBJ2-5. The CDR3 is made up of 13 amino acids. The germline CDR1 and CDR2 sequences are SQVTM and ANQGSEA. The CDR3: CSVSSAVGETQYF.

V gene TRBV28 combines with J gene TRBJ2-7; without DNA, the TCRdb call of TRBD1 cannot be checked. Germline CDR1 and CDR2: MDHEN and SYDVKM. The CDR3 has 13 amino acids. The CDR3 here is CASSARASHEQYF.

The CDR3 protein is CASTSRVSSYEQYF. The chain recombines TRBV28 with TRBJ2-7; TCRdb designates TRBD1, a call that cannot be tested without DNA. The CDR3 runs 14 residues. Looked up from germline, CDR1 is MDHEN and CDR2 is SYDVKM. Variable domain in full (rest from reference TRBV28 and TRBJ2-7): DVKVTQSSRYLVKRTGEKVFLECVQDMDHENMFWYRQDPGLGLRLIYFSYDVKMKEKGDIPEGYSVSREKKERFSLILESASTNQTSMYLCASTSRVSSYEQYFGPGTRLTVT.

The chain employs TRBV15 and TRBJ2-5; TCRdb returns TRBD2, unconfirmable since there is no DNA. This CDR3 is 13 amino acids long. Germline V CDR1 and CDR2: LNHNV, YYDKDF (reference sequence). This chain's CDR3 is CATRGGGQETQYF.

The chain combines TRBV11-3 with TRBJ2-1; lacking DNA, the TRBD1 call made by TCRdb goes unchecked. Germline V lookup: CDR1 SGHNT, CDR2 YENEEA. The length of the CDR3 is 15 residues. The CDR3 loop reads CASSLISAPGDEQFF.

CDR3 loop: CASIDAAPDTQYF. The chain is built from TRBV7-9 and TRBJ2-3. The CDR3 consists of 13 residues. Germline V gene lookup returns CDR1 SEHNR and CDR2 FQNEAQ (reference sequence).

V and J are TRBV7-8 and TRBJ2-2. CDR1 is SGHVS and CDR2 is FQNEAQ in the germline V gene. The CDR3 extends over 15 amino acids. This CDR3 is CASSLGRSGTGELFF.

The chain combines TRBV9 with TRBJ2-1; TCRdb's D call of TRBD2 is untestable without DNA. This CDR3 spans 14 amino acids. Germline V lookup: CDR1 SGDLS, CDR2 YYNGEE. CDR3 protein: CASSVSGGPSEQFF.

The chain is built from TRBV7-4 and TRBJ2-7; TCRdb's D call of TRBD1 is untestable without DNA. CDR3 size: 14 residues. Germline values: CDR1 SGHVT, CDR2 SQSDAQ. The CDR3 loop reads CASTDQRGTYEQYF.

The rearrangement joins TRBV6-5 to TRBJ2-3; there is no DNA to check the TCRdb D call of TRBD2. Germline-derived CDR1 and CDR2 are MNHEY and SVGAGI. The CDR3 length is 20 residues. CDR3 amino acids: CASSADRAVQYLTTIDTQYF.

V gene TRBV28 combines with J gene TRBJ2-3; TCRdb outputs TRBD1, but without DNA this stays unchecked. Germline CDR1 and CDR2: MDHEN and SYDVKM. This CDR3 is built from 18 residues. The CDR3 spells CASIPEFQGASFQDTQYF.

V and J are TRBV6-2 or TRBV6-3 and TRBJ2-7; TCRdb's D gene call, TRBD1, goes unchecked for lack of DNA. The CDR3 runs to 15 residues. Per germline, CDR1 MNHEY and CDR2 SVGEGT. CDR3 loop: CASSFFRGSSYEQYF.

This chain joins TRBV4-3 and TRBJ2-1; lacking DNA, the TRBD2 call made by TCRdb goes unchecked. The CDR3 contains 15 residues. Germline-derived CDR1 and CDR2 are LGHNA and YSLEER. The CDR3 region is CASSQGSGTANEQFF.

The chain has TRBV28 and TRBJ2-7. Germline V gives CDR1 MDHEN, CDR2 SYDVKM. The CDR3 has 14 amino acids. The CDR3 is CASSPAEGSYEQYF.

The chain has TRBV15 and TRBJ1-5; the D call of TRBD1 rests on TCRdb alone, since no DNA is present to check it. The V gene's germline CDR1 is LNHNV and CDR2 YYDKDF (reference sequence). The CDR3 covers 18 residues. The CDR3 protein is CATSSGDRARYSNQPQHF.

Here the CDR3 reads CSAPGTNYNEQFF. This chain connects TRBV20-1 to TRBJ2-1; TCRdb names TRBD2, which stays unverified in the absence of DNA. The CDR3 consists of 13 residues. CDR1 is DFQATT and CDR2 is SNEGSKA in the germline V gene (reference sequence).

V usage is TRBV7-9 and J usage is TRBJ2-7. This CDR3 is built from 13 residues. CDR1 and CDR2 (germline): SEHNR, FQNEAQ (reference sequence). CDR3 region: CASSFYPSYEQYF.

This chain joins TRBV4-1 and TRBJ1-1. The CDR3 has 15 residues. The germline V gene encodes CDR1 MGHRA and CDR2 YSYEKL. Here the CDR3 reads CASSQGLGNRFEAFF.

V and J are TRBV29-1 and TRBJ2-3; TCRdb's D call, TRBD1, is unchecked because there is no DNA. The CDR3 length is 15 residues. CDR1 SQVTM and CDR2 ANQGSEA come from the germline V gene. CDR3 sequence reads: CSVAGTVGIADTQYF.

The chain links TRBV28 to TRBJ2-7; checking the TCRdb D call of TRBD2 is not possible without DNA. Germline assignment: CDR1 MDHEN and CDR2 SYDVKM. CDR3 length equals 14 residues. CDR3 loop: CASSLTGTTYEQYF.

The V and J genes are TRBV15 and TRBJ2-1; the TCRdb D gene call, TRBD2, has no DNA to confirm it. This CDR3 is built from 16 residues. Per the germline V gene, CDR1 is LNHNV and CDR2 is YYDKDF (reference sequence). The CDR3 sequence: CATSRDYLAGYNEQFF.

V usage is TRBV6-2 or TRBV6-3 and J usage is TRBJ2-3. This CDR3 is built from 19 residues. In germline, CDR1 is MNHEY, CDR2 SVGEGT. The chain's CDR3 is CASSYTGELSLRDTDTQYF.

This rearrangement joins TRBV6-5 to TRBJ2-1. The CDR3 runs to 13 residues. Germline lookup yields CDR1 MNHEY and CDR2 SVGAGI. The CDR3 sequence is CASSYSTDNEQFF.

The chain joins TRBV12-5 to TRBJ2-3; absent DNA, TCRdb's TRBD1 call cannot be checked. CDR1 LGHNT and CDR2 FRNRAP come from the germline V gene. This CDR3 is 14 amino acids long. The CDR3 spells CASGNRDSTDTQYF.

The CDR3 region is CSVDRDRGRYTGYGYTF. The chain carries TRBV29-1 and TRBJ1-2; TCRdb indicates TRBD1, and absent DNA this call remains unverified. The CDR3 runs to 17 residues. Germline assignment: CDR1 SQVTM and CDR2 ANQGSEA.

The chain uses TRBV28 and TRBJ2-7; the D call of TRBD2 rests on TCRdb alone, since no DNA is present to check it. This CDR3 is built from 14 residues. The germline V gene has CDR1 MDHEN and CDR2 SYDVKM. CDR3 residues: CASSPGLADYEQYF.